This TCR beta chain comes out of a study of cytomegalovirus exposure and HLA in healthy donors. V gave up 8 bases and J gave up 7 bases, with 15 bases separating them. The CDR3 has 13 residues. Germline CDR1 reads WSHSY; CDR2 reads SAAADI. Repertoires were generated with immunoSEQ multiplex PCR, while TCRdb's copy carries only in-frame clones and drops some. This table has about 270,000 clones, approximately 86% appearing once. Study conclusions and caveats: The study found most TCR sequences rare, yet found some public TCRs in many donors.

Points on this clone: Its antigen remains unidentified.

The V and J genes are TRBV10-2 and TRBJ2-1, with D possibly matching TRBD1 (6 bases). The specimen was PBMCs. This TCR was sampled from a woman aged 18-29 years in good health and CMV-seronegative. The DNA for the CDR3 is TGCGCCAGCCGGGGCAGGGGTATGAATGAGCAGTTCTTC. Its protein product is CASRGRGMNEQFF.